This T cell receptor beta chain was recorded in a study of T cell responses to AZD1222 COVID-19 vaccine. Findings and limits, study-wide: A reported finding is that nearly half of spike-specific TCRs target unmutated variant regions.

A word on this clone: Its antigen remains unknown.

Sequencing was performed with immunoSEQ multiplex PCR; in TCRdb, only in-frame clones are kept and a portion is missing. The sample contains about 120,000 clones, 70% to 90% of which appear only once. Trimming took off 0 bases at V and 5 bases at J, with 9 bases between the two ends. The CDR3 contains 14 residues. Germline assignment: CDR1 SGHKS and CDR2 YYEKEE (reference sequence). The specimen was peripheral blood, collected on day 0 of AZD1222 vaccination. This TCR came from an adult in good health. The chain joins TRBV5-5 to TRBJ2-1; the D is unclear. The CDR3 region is CASSLVGRNNEQFF. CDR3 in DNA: TGTGCCAGCAGCTTGGTGGGCAGAAACAATGAGCAGTTCTTC.